What follows are 14 T cell receptor beta chains derived from one specimen sequenced in a study of cytomegalovirus exposure and HLA in healthy donors. With 60 Vbeta and 13 Jbeta primers, the PCR was carried out. This table comes from immunoSEQ multiplex PCR, and its TCRdb copy is limited to in-frame clones, with some not included. The sample lists more than 95,000 clones, more than 75% seen once, with roughly 1.8% in the top ten. Sequenced material: PBMCs. The receptors come from a woman in her thirties or forties in good health and CMV-seronegative.

V gene TRBV7-2 combines with J gene TRBJ2-1, with D possibly being TRBD2 (6 bases). Trimming shortened V by 3 bases and J by 0 bases, and 9 bases separated the two germline ends. This CDR3 is built from 15 residues. Per germline, CDR1 SGHTA and CDR2 FQGNSA. The DNA of the CDR3 is TGTGCCAGCAGCTTGAGCGGGCGCTCCTACAATGAGCAGTTCTTC. Its protein is CASSLSGRSYNEQFF.

This chain connects TRBV27 to TRBJ2-3; TRBD1 aligns across 7 bases. Germline V gene lookup returns CDR1 MNHEY and CDR2 SMNVEV (reference sequence). V shed 5 bases and J 2 bases; nucleotides not matched to a gene: 7. This CDR3 is 15 amino acids long. CDR3 region: CASSPGQVPTDTQYF. CDR3 coding DNA: TGTGCCAGCAGTCCAGGACAGGTTCCCACAGATACGCAGTATTTT.

The V gene is TRBV6-6, the J gene TRBJ1-1; TRBD1 matches at 8 bases. CDR1 is MNHNY and CDR2 is SVGAGI in the germline V gene (reference sequence). This CDR3 is built from 13 residues. V trimming: 7 bases; J trimming: 3 bases; junction bases outside the gene matches: 4. CDR3 DNA: TGTGCCAGCACTCAGGACAGGGACACTGAAGCTTTCTTT. It is translated as CASTQDRDTEAFF.

The chain carries TRBV7-9 and TRBJ2-1; D call uncertain. Germline V CDR1 and CDR2: SEHNR, FQNEAQ (reference sequence). V was clipped by 3 bases and J by 9 bases, with 6 bases between them. The CDR3 covers 11 residues. The CDR3 nucleotides are TGTGCCAGCAGCTTGAGAAGTGAGCAGTTCTTC. Translated, it gives CASSLRSEQFF. The full variable domain, with the rest looked up from reference TRBV7-9 and TRBJ2-1, is DTGVSQNPRHKITKRGQNVTFRCDPISEHNRLYWYRQTLGQGPEFLTYFQNEAQLEKSRLLSDRFSAERPKGSFSTLEIQRTEQGDSAMYLCASSLRSEQFFGPGTRLTVL.

With respect to this clone: A read error may produce the germline difference seen at one junction end. The chain joins TRBV5-8 to TRBJ1-1; perhaps TRBD1 as D (6 bases). CDR1 and CDR2 from the germline V gene are SGHTS and YDEGEE. The CDR3 covers 12 residues. The CDR3 DNA sequence: TGTGCCAGCAGCTTGAATTCCCAGGGGCTAGTCTTT. Amino acid sequence: CASSLNSQGLVF.

J is TRBJ1-6 and V is TRBV9, with TRBD1 matching 7 bases. The CDR3 totals 14 residues. The germline CDR1 and CDR2 sequences are SGDLS and YYNGEE. Trimming removed 7 bases from V and 8 bases from J; junction bases left unmatched: 9. CDR3 DNA sequence: TGTGCCAGCTCTGACAGGGTCGTTGATTCACCCCTCCACTTT. This gives the protein CASSDRVVDSPLHF.

This clone counts as medium-sized. The chain employs TRBV4-3 and TRBJ1-3, with TRBD1 identical over 7 bases. The ends lost 6 bases at V and 3 bases at J; junction bases unmatched: 11. Germline loops: CDR1 LGHNA, CDR2 YSLEER. The CDR3 extends over 16 amino acids. CDR3 sequence (DNA): TGCGCCAGCAGTCGGACGGCAGGGGGTGGTGGAAACACCATATATTTT. Encoded protein: CASSRTAGGGGNTIYF.

This chain connects TRBV19 to TRBJ2-2, with D possibly TRBD1 on 6 matching bases. V was pared by 3 bases and J by 6 bases, with 11 bases between. CDR1 is LNHDA, CDR2 SQIVND, per germline (reference sequence). The CDR3 runs to 14 residues. The CDR3 coding sequence is TGTGCCAGTAGTATTAAAGCAGGGGCCGGGGAGCTGTTTTTT. Translated, it gives CASSIKAGAGELFF.

The chain has TRBV6-1 and TRBJ2-5; TRBD1 aligns across 9 bases. V lost 1 base to trimming and J lost 1 base; unmatched junction nucleotides: 10. The CDR3 runs to 18 residues. The V gene's germline CDR1 is MNHNS and CDR2 SASEGT. For the CDR3, the DNA is TGTGCCAGCAGTGAAGGGACAGGGGTTCGATTAGGCCAAGAGACCCAGTACTTC. This codes for CASSEGTGVRLGQETQYF.

V is TRBV14 and J is TRBJ1-1; tentatively, D is TRBD1 (6 bases). Germline V gene lookup returns CDR1 SGHDN and CDR2 FVKESK. The CDR3 has 17 amino acids. Trimming shortened V by 1 base and J by 3 bases, and 18 bases separated the two germline ends. CDR3 region: CASSQALSTGTDTEAFF. In DNA form, the CDR3 reads TGTGCCAGCAGCCAAGCCCTATCGACAGGAACCGACACTGAAGCTTTCTTT.

Here the CDR3 reads CASSLGQGSNYGYTF. For the CDR3, the DNA is TGTGCCAGCAGCTTAGGACAGGGATCTAACTATGGCTACACCTTC. The rearrangement links TRBV11-2 to TRBJ1-2, with 7 bases matching TRBD1. The CDR3 runs to 15 residues. V lost 1 base to trimming and J lost 0 bases; unmatched junction nucleotides: 2. The germline V gene has CDR1 SGHAT and CDR2 FQNNGV.

V and J are TRBV7-8 and TRBJ1-2; TRBD1 aligns across 9 bases. Germline V gives CDR1 SGHVS, CDR2 FQNEAQ. Trimming at V came to 5 bases and at J to 4 bases, leaving 5 bases not matched to a gene. The CDR3 runs 14 residues. As DNA, the CDR3 is TGTGCCAGCAGCGTTGGGACAGGGCGCTATGGCTACACCTTC. Its translation: CASSVGTGRYGYTF.

Here the CDR3 reads CASRESHTGSYEQYF. Here the CDR3 DNA reads TGTGCCAGCAGGGAGAGCCACACTGGTTCCTACGAGCAGTACTTC. The chain links TRBV6-1 to TRBJ2-5; the D is unclear. With the DNA end fitting TRBJ2-7 better, the J assignment may be wrong. Germline assignment: CDR1 MNHNS and CDR2 SASEGT. CDR3 length: 15 amino acids.

The chain couples TRBV5-1 to TRBJ1-1; the match to TRBD1 covers 7 bases. V shed 4 bases and J 0 bases; nucleotides not matched to a gene: 6. The CDR3 has 15 residues. Per the germline V gene, CDR1 is SGHRS and CDR2 is YFSETQ. The CDR3 loop is CASSPQGEMNTEAFF. For the CDR3, the DNA is TGCGCCAGCAGCCCGCAGGGGGAGATGAACACTGAAGCTTTCTTT.